The 32 T cell receptor beta chains below were found in one sample sequenced in a study of cytomegalovirus exposure and HLA in healthy donors. The method was immunoSEQ multiplex PCR; TCRdb's version includes in-frame clones alone and lacks a portion of them. The table records about 92,000 clones, approximately 94% of them present only once. The sequenced sample was PBMCs. These receptor sequences come from a woman aged 25 to 39 in good health and CMV-seropositive.

The chain combines TRBV11-2 with TRBJ1-2; D uncertain. V lost 0 bases, J lost 2 bases, and 13 bases lay in between. The V gene's germline CDR1 is SGHAT and CDR2 FQNNGV. This CDR3 spans 16 amino acids. The DNA of the CDR3 is TGTGCCAGCAGCTTAGATCGTCCGTATGTCAACTATGGCTACACCTTC. Its protein product is CASSLDRPYVNYGYTF. The full variable domain, completed using reference TRBV11-2 and TRBJ1-2, is EAGVAQSPRYKIIEKRQSVAFWCNPISGHATLYWYQQILGQGPKLLIQFQNNGVVDDSQLPKDRFSAERLKGVDSTLKIQPAKLEDSAVYLCASSLDRPYVNYGYTFGSGTRLTVV.

The rearrangement joins TRBV9 to TRBJ2-1; 12 bases are a match to TRBD2. The CDR3 length is 18 residues. Germline V gene lookup returns CDR1 SGDLS and CDR2 YYNGEE. With 0 bases clipped from V and 7 bases from J, the junction kept 11 bases outside the gene matches. The CDR3 DNA is TGTGCCAGCAGCGTAGCTACTGGGGCTAGCGGGAGGGTTAATGAGCAGTTCTTC. Translation gives CASSVATGASGRVNEQFF.

This clone is a singleton in its sample. The chain employs TRBV19 and TRBJ2-1, with 7 bases aligning to TRBD2. The germline CDR1 and CDR2 sequences are LNHDA and SQIVND (reference sequence). The V and J ends lost 6 bases and 4 bases, in that order; junction bases with no gene match: 9. CDR3 length: 15 residues. As DNA, the CDR3 is TGTGCCAGTAGCGGGAGGCTCGCTAAATACAATGAGCAGTTCTTC. Protein product: CASSGRLAKYNEQFF.

V is TRBV7-9 and J is TRBJ2-2, with 8 bases that match TRBD2. The CDR3 sequence is 16 residues long. Germline lookup yields CDR1 SEHNR and CDR2 FQNEAQ (reference sequence). J lost 1 base, V lost 3 bases, and 4 bases had no gene match. CDR3 region: CASSLLAGGNTGELFF. CDR3 nucleotide sequence: TGTGCCAGCAGCTTGTTGGCGGGGGGGAACACCGGGGAGCTGTTTTTT. Together with reference TRBV7-9 and TRBJ2-2, the CDR3 gives the full variable domain: DTGVSQNPRHKITKRGQNVTFRCDPISEHNRLYWYRQTLGQGPEFLTYFQNEAQLEKSRLLSDRFSAERPKGSFSTLEIQRTEQGDSAMYLCASSLLAGGNTGELFFGEGSRLTVL.

This chain connects TRBV5-5 to TRBJ2-3; TRBD2 matches at 7 bases. Germline V CDR1 and CDR2: SGHKS, YYEKEE (reference sequence). The CDR3 loop spans 15 amino acids. V dropped 1 base and J dropped 0; count of bases not matched to a gene: 2. The CDR3, as DNA: TGTGCCAGCAGCTTGTTTAGCGGGAGCACAGATACGCAGTATTTT. Its protein product is CASSLFSGSTDTQYF.

The chain is built from TRBV6-5 and TRBJ2-1, with 7 positions matching TRBD1. The trim removed 5 bases at V and 3 bases at J, leaving 1 base unmatched. Germline V gives CDR1 MNHEY, CDR2 SVGAGI. The CDR3 totals 13 residues. The CDR3 nucleotides are TGTGCCAGCAGTCGGGACAGCTACAATGAGCAGTTCTTC. Its translation is CASSRDSYNEQFF.

The gene calls are TRBV10-3 and TRBJ1-2, with 11 bases aligning to TRBD1. CDR3 length: 15 amino acids. V gave up 3 bases and J gave up 8 bases; unmatched junction bases: 8. From germline, CDR1 is ENHRY and CDR2 SYGVKD. The CDR3 DNA follows: TGTGCCATCAGTGACCCAGGACAGGGGGCGGGAGGCTACACCTTC. Protein sequence: CAISDPGQGAGGYTF.

The V gene is TRBV18, the J gene TRBJ1-5, with no clear D. V gave up 3 bases and J gave up 1 base, with 10 bases separating them. Germline CDR1 reads KGHSH; CDR2 reads LQKENI. There are 15 residues in the CDR3. CDR3 protein: CASSPGPGSNQPQHF. The CDR3 DNA reads as TGTGCCAGCTCACCCGGGCCGGGGAGCAATCAGCCCCAGCATTTT.

The rearrangement joins TRBV4-3 to TRBJ2-7; 8 nucleotides agree with TRBD2. After removal of 1 base from V and 2 bases from J, the junction contained 7 bases not matched to a gene. Germline loops: CDR1 LGHNA, CDR2 YSLEER. The CDR3 sequence is 16 residues long. The CDR3 region is CASSQGAGRGAYEQYF. The CDR3 bases are TGCGCCAGCAGCCAAGGGGCCGGGAGGGGAGCCTACGAGCAGTACTTC.

The chain is built from TRBV19 and TRBJ1-1; 8 bases line up with TRBD1. Germline V gives CDR1 LNHDA, CDR2 SQIVND (reference sequence). With 3 bases clipped from V and 6 bases from J, the junction kept 6 bases outside the gene matches. The CDR3 runs to 14 residues. CDR3 loop: CASSIKQGGAEAFF. The CDR3 nucleotides are TGTGCCAGTAGTATTAAACAGGGGGGTGCTGAAGCTTTCTTT.

The J gene is TRBJ1-1, the V gene TRBV2; D gene ambiguous. CDR1 and CDR2 from the germline V gene are SNHLY and FYNNEI. The CDR3 runs to 14 residues. The V and J ends lost 0 bases and 4 bases respectively, with 9 bases between them. The CDR3 nucleotides read TGTGCCAGCAGTGAAGCGCTCGGGAGCACTGAAGCTTTCTTT. It encodes CASSEALGSTEAFF.

This clone was seen once. The V gene is TRBV6-1, the J gene TRBJ1-5; TRBD1 aligns across 11 bases. The CDR3 is 15 residues long. Looked up from germline, CDR1 is MNHNS and CDR2 is SASEGT. V shed 6 bases and J 6 bases; nucleotides not matched to a gene: 7. CDR3 loop: CASSPGQGGSQPQHF. DNA for the CDR3: TGTGCCAGCAGCCCGGGACAGGGGGGTAGTCAGCCCCAGCATTTT.

This clone was seen once. V and J are TRBV7-2 and TRBJ2-7; no definite D call. V gave up 0 bases and J gave up 4 bases, with 10 bases separating them. Germline V gives CDR1 SGHTA, CDR2 FQGNSA. The CDR3 sequence is 14 residues long. The CDR3 nucleotides are TGTGCCAGCAGCTTAGCGGTGAAGGAGTACGAGCAGTACTTC. It encodes CASSLAVKEYEQYF.

The V gene is TRBV2, the J gene TRBJ2-1; 14 bases are shared with TRBD2. Germline assignment: CDR1 SNHLY and CDR2 FYNNEI. Trimming took 7 bases from V and 5 from J; bases not matched to a gene: 16. The CDR3 spans 19 residues. This CDR3 is CASTFTFRLAGGPDNEQFF. CDR3 DNA: TGTGCCAGCACTTTTACCTTTAGACTAGCGGGAGGGCCTGACAATGAGCAGTTCTTC.

The chain carries TRBV4-3 and TRBJ2-1; no reliable D call. The CDR3 contains 17 residues. The germline CDR1 and CDR2 sequences are LGHNA and YSLEER. Deletions cut 0 bases from V and 2 bases from J, with 14 bases between. The CDR3 protein is CASSQEFRRAAYNEQFF. The CDR3 bases are TGCGCCAGCAGCCAAGAGTTTCGGAGAGCAGCCTACAATGAGCAGTTCTTC.

The chain recombines TRBV6-5 with TRBJ2-3; D is undetermined. Trimming removed 0 bases at V and 2 bases at J, with 9 bases between. This CDR3 comprises 15 residues. CDR1 and CDR2 from the germline V gene are MNHEY and SVGAGI. The CDR3 here is CASSYSRSDTDTQYF. The CDR3 DNA reads TGTGCCAGCAGTTACTCGAGGAGCGACACAGATACGCAGTATTTT.

The J gene is TRBJ2-7, the V gene TRBV19; 7 bases line up with TRBD1. The CDR3 covers 17 residues. CDR1 is LNHDA and CDR2 is SQIVND in the germline V gene (reference sequence). J was trimmed by 0 bases and V by 4 bases; bases with no gene match: 12. The CDR3, as DNA: TGTGCCAGTAGTACCCGGGACAGCAGCGAATCCTCCTACGAGCAGTACTTC. Protein sequence: CASSTRDSSESSYEQYF.

This chain connects TRBV19 to TRBJ1-2; no clear D. Germline loops: CDR1 LNHDA, CDR2 SQIVND (reference sequence). This CDR3 region has 12 residues. CDR3 sequence (DNA): TGTGCGGTACGCGGGGAGAACTATGGCTACACCTTC. Protein sequence: CAVRGENYGYTF.

The gene calls are TRBV5-1 and TRBJ1-1, with unresolved D. Deletions cut 0 bases from V and 5 bases from J, with 8 bases between. The germline gives CDR1 SGHRS, CDR2 YFSETQ. This CDR3 is built from 13 residues. CDR3 residues: CASSLVAGTEAFF. The CDR3 nucleotides read TGCGCCAGCAGCTTGGTTGCGGGAACTGAAGCTTTCTTT.

The chain couples TRBV28 to TRBJ2-7, with 10 nucleotides matching TRBD2. This CDR3 comprises 15 residues. The V and J ends lost 6 bases and 2 bases, in that order; junction bases with no gene match: 7. The germline CDR1 and CDR2 sequences are MDHEN and SYDVKM. The CDR3, as DNA: TGTGCCAGCAGCACGGTACTAGCGGGGACCTACGAGCAGTACTTC. Its translation: CASSTVLAGTYEQYF.

J is TRBJ2-5 and V is TRBV28; 9 nucleotides align to TRBD2. This CDR3 contains 16 residues. V dropped 5 bases and J dropped 4; count of bases not matched to a gene: 11. Germline-derived CDR1 and CDR2 are MDHEN and SYDVKM. CDR3 sequence: CASSADKRGALETQYF. The CDR3 DNA follows: TGTGCCAGCAGTGCGGACAAGCGGGGGGCGTTAGAGACCCAGTACTTC.

This clone was seen only once. This chain connects TRBV4-1 to TRBJ2-2; TRBD2 aligns across 13 bases. Germline V gene data show CDR1 as MGHRA and CDR2 as YSYEKL. The CDR3 runs to 16 residues. With 6 bases clipped from V and 5 bases from J, the junction kept 6 bases outside the gene matches. The CDR3 region is CASSRTSGSTTGELFF. CDR3 coding DNA: TGCGCCAGCAGTCGGACTAGCGGGAGTACTACCGGGGAGCTGTTTTTT.

This chain connects TRBV5-1 to TRBJ2-1; 13 nucleotides agree with TRBD2. CDR3 size: 18 residues. Germline CDR1 and CDR2: SGHRS and YFSETQ. V lost 0 bases and J lost 0; bases outside the gene matches: 3. The CDR3 is CASSLGGLAGYSYNEQFF. The CDR3, as DNA: TGCGCCAGCAGCTTGGGGGGACTAGCGGGGTACTCCTACAATGAGCAGTTCTTC.

This clone was detected only once. The rearrangement joins TRBV11-1 to TRBJ1-1; TRBD1 aligns across 8 bases. CDR1 is SGHAT and CDR2 is FQDESV in the germline V gene (reference sequence). The CDR3 covers 15 residues. Unmatched junction bases numbered 6, after V lost 5 bases and J lost 1 base. The CDR3 bases are TGTGCCAGCAGCCCCCTGGACAGGGCGAACACTGAAGCTTTCTTT. This gives the protein CASSPLDRANTEAFF. Variable domain in full (rest from reference TRBV11-1 and TRBJ1-1): EAEVAQSPRYKITEKSQAVAFWCDPISGHATLYWYRQILGQGPELLVQFQDESVVDDSQLPKDRFSAERLKGVDSTLKIQPAELGDSAMYLCASSPLDRANTEAFFGQGTRLTVV.

The CDR3 protein is CAIGTSSYEQYF. CDR3 bases: TGTGCCATCGGGACTAGCTCCTACGAGCAGTACTTC. The V call is TRBV30, the J call TRBJ2-7; 8 positions match TRBD2. Trimming at V came to 8 bases and at J to 0 bases, leaving 3 bases not matched to a gene. Germline values: CDR1 GTSNPN, CDR2 SVGIG (reference sequence). The CDR3 has 12 amino acids.

The V call is TRBV18, the J call TRBJ2-7; 9 nucleotides agree with TRBD2. Per germline, CDR1 KGHSH and CDR2 LQKENI. The CDR3 totals 14 residues. J lost 6 bases, V lost 3 bases, and 6 bases had no gene match. The CDR3 nucleotides read TGTGCCAGCTCACCGGCTAGCGGGGACCGCGAGCAGTACTTC. Protein product: CASSPASGDREQYF. Full variable domain (rest looked up from reference TRBV18 and TRBJ2-7): NAGVMQNPRHLVRRRGQEARLRCSPMKGHSHVYWYRQLPEEGLKFMVYLQKENIIDESGMPKERFSAEFPKEGPSILRIQQVVRGDSAAYFCASSPASGDREQYFGPGTRLTVT.

The rearrangement links TRBV28 to TRBJ2-5; 7 bases agree with TRBD1. CDR1 is MDHEN, CDR2 SYDVKM, per germline. This CDR3 is 13 amino acids long. V shed 7 bases and J 5 bases; nucleotides not matched to a gene: 7. The CDR3 DNA sequence: TGTGCCAGCACCCGACAGGGATGGGAGACCCAGTACTTC. It codes for CASTRQGWETQYF. Full variable domain (remainder filled in from reference TRBV28 and TRBJ2-5): DVKVTQSSRYLVKRTGEKVFLECVQDMDHENMFWYRQDPGLGLRLIYFSYDVKMKEKGDIPEGYSVSREKKERFSLILESASTNQTSMYLCASTRQGWETQYFGPGTRLLVL.

The rearrangement uses TRBV30 and TRBJ1-1; 7 positions agree with TRBD1. V trimming: 3 bases; J trimming: 3 bases; junction bases outside the gene matches: 4. CDR3 size: 13 residues. Germline lookup yields CDR1 GTSNPN and CDR2 SVGIG (reference sequence). The CDR3 nucleotides are TGTGCCTGGAGACCTACAGGGGACACTGAAGCTTTCTTT. Its protein product is CAWRPTGDTEAFF.

The rearrangement uses TRBV25-1 and TRBJ2-7; a possible D gene is TRBD1 (6 bases). The V gene's germline CDR1 is MGHDK and CDR2 SYGVNS. CDR3 length equals 13 residues. Trimming stripped 3 bases from V and 4 bases from J, with 10 bases between. The DNA for the CDR3 is TGTGCCAGCAGTGACAGGGGTTGGTACGAGCAGTACTTC. Translated: CASSDRGWYEQYF.

The chain joins TRBV19 to TRBJ2-5; tentative D call: TRBD2 (5 bases). CDR3 length equals 15 residues. Germline CDR1 and CDR2: LNHDA and SQIVND (reference sequence). V lost 10 bases to trimming and J lost 4 bases, with 22 bases between them. DNA of the CDR3: TGTGCCACCCAACGGGGTGGGATGAGTGGAGAGACCCAGTACTTC. Protein product: CATQRGGMSGETQYF. The whole variable domain, filled in from reference TRBV19 and TRBJ2-5, reads DGGITQSPKYLFRKEGQNVTLSCEQNLNHDAMYWYRQDPGQGLRLIYYSQIVNDFQKGDIAEGYSVSREKKESFPLTVTSAQKNPTAFYLCATQRGGMSGETQYFGPGTRLLVL.

The rearrangement joins TRBV5-6 to TRBJ2-3; D gene ambiguous. Trimming shortened V by 2 bases and J by 2 bases, and 12 bases separated the two germline ends. CDR1 SGHDT and CDR2 YYEEEE come from the germline V gene. The CDR3 covers 15 residues. This CDR3 reads CASSFGMTSTDTQYF. The CDR3 DNA is TGTGCCAGCAGCTTCGGTATGACTTCCACAGATACGCAGTATTTT.

This clone was found once. The V gene is TRBV7-2, the J gene TRBJ2-1; 9 bases agree with TRBD2. V lost 1 base, J lost 5 bases, and 6 bases stayed unmatched. CDR1 SGHTA and CDR2 FQGNSA come from the germline V gene. The CDR3 loop spans 16 amino acids. The CDR3 bases are TGTGCCAGCAGCTTAGGCAGCGGGGGGCGGGACAATGAGCAGTTCTTC. Translating gives CASSLGSGGRDNEQFF.